The 11 T cell receptor beta chains in this list originate from one sample, sequenced in a study of monozygotic twins with inflammatory bowel disease. Reprocessing the 5' RACE reads, TCRdb reports a single entry for every CDR3 protein and omits DNA. Its table lists 300,000 to 400,000 distinct CDR3 sequences. The sequenced sample was blood. Receptors originate from a human donor with ulcerative colitis or Crohn's disease, or a healthy co-twin of an affected twin (not recorded which).

The chain joins TRBV14 to TRBJ2-3; TCRdb outputs TRBD1, but without DNA this stays unchecked. The germline V gene has CDR1 SGHDN and CDR2 FVKESK. CDR3 size: 14 residues. The CDR3 is CASSQYPGAYTQYF.

The J gene is TRBJ1-2, the V gene TRBV12-3 or TRBV12-4; TCRdb's D gene call, TRBD1, goes unchecked for lack of DNA. The CDR3 loop spans 12 amino acids. The CDR3 sequence: CASSLTRGGYTF.

The chain is built from TRBV5-4 and TRBJ2-7; TCRdb's assignment of TRBD2 cannot be checked, as there is no DNA. This CDR3 is built from 16 residues. From germline, CDR1 is SGHNT and CDR2 YYREEE (reference sequence). The CDR3: CASRLGTSGSWSEQYF.

The gene calls are TRBV18 and TRBJ1-3. This CDR3 is built from 13 residues. Germline V gene sequence: CDR1 KGHSH, CDR2 LQKENI. The CDR3 spells CASSPRLGNTIYF.

The V and J genes are TRBV6-5 and TRBJ2-5; TCRdb proposes TRBD2, but this gene call is untestable without DNA. The CDR3 loop spans 14 amino acids. Per germline, CDR1 MNHEY and CDR2 SVGAGI. CDR3 residues: CASSHIAGGETQYF.

This chain joins TRBV19 and TRBJ2-3; TCRdb's D gene call, TRBD2, goes unchecked for lack of DNA. The germline CDR1 and CDR2 sequences are LNHDA and SQIVND (reference sequence). This CDR3 contains 16 residues. This CDR3 is CASSSRTSAPTDTQYF.

CDR3 sequence reads: CASSQGFSYGYTF. The chain is built from TRBV28 and TRBJ1-2. This CDR3 has 13 amino acids. CDR1 is MDHEN, CDR2 SYDVKM, per germline.

This chain connects TRBV5-1 to TRBJ2-7; the TRBD2 assignment by TCRdb is unverifiable without DNA. The CDR3 is made up of 15 amino acids. Germline CDR1 reads SGHRS; CDR2 reads YFSETQ. CDR3: CASSLGLADNYEQYF.

The V gene is TRBV10-3, the J gene TRBJ1-2; TCRdb gives TRBD1 as the D gene, but with no DNA this cannot be confirmed. This CDR3 has 15 amino acids. Germline V CDR1 and CDR2: ENHRY, SYGVKD. The CDR3 protein is CAISVARQGRNGYTF.

The chain combines TRBV7-9 with TRBJ1-3; TCRdb calls TRBD1, which cannot be checked without DNA. This CDR3 region has 14 residues. Germline V gene sequence: CDR1 SEHNR, CDR2 FQNEAQ (reference sequence). The CDR3 loop reads CASASGTVGNTIYF.

This chain uses TRBV5-1 with TRBJ2-1. The CDR3 consists of 17 residues. CDR1 is SGHRS and CDR2 is YFSETQ in the germline V gene. Here the CDR3 reads CASSLQLSSGAYNEQFF.